The clone carrying this T cell receptor beta chain was seen more than once but under ten times. What it binds is not known. The study reverse transcribed the entire isolated RNA, so it sequenced expressed TCRB transcripts. The repertoire was sequenced with immunoSEQ multiplex PCR; TCRdb's copy has only in-frame clones and lacks some. Among hundreds of thousands of clones listed, approximately 15% were seen once. This entry is derived from a study of beta chain features in type 1 diabetes. Background on the study: There was similarity between patients and healthy donors in age, gender and cell yields. Broader study findings: There were fewer insertions and more deletions at the VDJ junctions of type 1 diabetes patients.

Germline CDR1 SEHNR, CDR2 FQNEAQ (reference sequence). V dropped 3 bases and J dropped 4 bases, with 10 bases sitting between them. The CDR3 has 14 residues. V is TRBV7-9 and J is TRBJ1-3, with D hard to call. The sample taken for sequencing was naive CD4+ T cells from blood. The source of this sequence is a man aged 30 to 39 in good health. Written as DNA, the CDR3 is TGTGCCAGCAGCTTCGAGTTTTCCGGAAACACCATATATTTT. This gives the protein CASSFEFSGNTIYF.